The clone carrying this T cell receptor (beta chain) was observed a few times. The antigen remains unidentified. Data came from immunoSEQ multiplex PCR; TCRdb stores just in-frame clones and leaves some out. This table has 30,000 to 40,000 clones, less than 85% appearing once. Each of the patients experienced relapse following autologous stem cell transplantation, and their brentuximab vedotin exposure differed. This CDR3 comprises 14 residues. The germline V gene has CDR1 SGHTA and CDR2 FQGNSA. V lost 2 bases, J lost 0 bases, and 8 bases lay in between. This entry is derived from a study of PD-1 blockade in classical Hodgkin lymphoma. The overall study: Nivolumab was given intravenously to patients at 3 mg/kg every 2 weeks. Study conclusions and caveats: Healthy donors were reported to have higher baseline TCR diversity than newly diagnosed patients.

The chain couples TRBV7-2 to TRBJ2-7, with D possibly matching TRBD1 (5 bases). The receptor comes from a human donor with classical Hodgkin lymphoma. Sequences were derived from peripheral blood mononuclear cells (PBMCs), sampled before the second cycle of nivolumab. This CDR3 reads CASSLNRNSYEQYF. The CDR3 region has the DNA TGTGCCAGCAGCTTAAACAGGAACTCCTACGAGCAGTACTTC.